The clone carrying this TCR beta chain has a single count. Its antigen remains unidentified. This specimen comes from a study of tumor-infiltrating lymphocytes in localized non-small cell lung cancer. Study-wide context: The cohort mixed smokers and never-smokers, several histologies, and some post-neoadjuvant-chemotherapy samples.

Germline values: CDR1 GTSNPN, CDR2 SVGIG (reference sequence). This CDR3 is 14 amino acids long. The germline V and J ends were trimmed by 2 bases and 4 bases, with 12 bases remaining between them. Sequenced by immunoSEQ multiplex PCR; TCRdb stores in-frame clones only, minus some. The sample holds some 30,000 clones; approximately 83% are singletons and the top ten take roughly 2%. Study-level points and caveats: Immunotypes IM1 and IM2 had similar TCR-derived T-cell fractions.

This TCR was sampled from a human donor with non-small cell lung cancer. Sequencing was done on a sample of lung tumor tissue. The chain recombines TRBV30 with TRBJ1-5; D unresolved. CDR3 loop: CAWSTAFNNQPQHF. CDR3 DNA sequence: TGTGCCTGGAGTACCGCCTTCAATAATCAGCCCCAGCATTTT.